This passage covers 15 T cell receptor beta chains from one sample sequenced in a study of blood T cell repertoires in COVID-19. Profiled with immunoSEQ multiplex PCR; TCRdb holds only in-frame clones, not every one. The data hold about 71,000 clones, with 90% observed a single time. The sample comprised peripheral blood. The receptor source for this set is a woman aged 18-30 years with acute or convalescent COVID-19.

V and J are TRBV10-3 and TRBJ1-5; perhaps TRBD1 as D (5 bases). There are 14 residues in the CDR3. Per germline, CDR1 ENHRY and CDR2 SYGVKD. V lost 3 bases, J lost 0 bases, and 6 bases lay in between. As DNA, the CDR3 is TGTGCCATCAGTGAAGACAGTAGCAATCAGCCCCAGCATTTT. Its translation: CAISEDSSNQPQHF.

This clone was recorded a few times. The chain combines TRBV28 with TRBJ1-5; maybe TRBD1 (5 bases). This CDR3 comprises 15 residues. CDR1 and CDR2 (germline): MDHEN, SYDVKM. V shed 7 bases and J shed 3 bases, with 16 bases lying between them. The CDR3 nucleotides are TGTGCCAGCACCGCAGCAGGGTCATACAATCAGCCCCAGCATTTT. Protein product: CASTAAGSYNQPQHF. The full variable domain, its missing parts supplied by reference TRBV28 and TRBJ1-5, is DVKVTQSSRYLVKRTGEKVFLECVQDMDHENMFWYRQDPGLGLRLIYFSYDVKMKEKGDIPEGYSVSREKKERFSLILESASTNQTSMYLCASTAAGSYNQPQHFGDGTRLSIL.

This clone was recorded only once. This same CDR3 is encoded by further DNA sequences in the sample. The V call is TRBV5-4, the J call TRBJ1-2; D is unresolved. The CDR3 length is 12 residues. CDR1 is SGHNT, CDR2 YYREEE, per germline (reference sequence). The ends were cut back, 0 bases at V and 4 bases at J, with 4 bases in the middle. CDR3 in DNA: TGTGCCAGCAGCTTGGGGGCCTATGGCTACACCTTC. Its translation is CASSLGAYGYTF.

The gene calls are TRBV18 and TRBJ2-2; D is unresolved. Trimming pared 0 bases from V and 7 bases from J, leaving 9 bases between. This CDR3 contains 14 residues. Germline V CDR1 and CDR2: KGHSH, LQKENI. CDR3 coding DNA: TGTGCCAGCTCACCACCTCTCGGTGTCGGGGAGCTGTTTTTT. This codes for CASSPPLGVGELFF.

The V gene is TRBV12-5, the J gene TRBJ1-6, with 9 bases aligning to TRBD1. The CDR3 spans 15 residues. Per germline, CDR1 LGHNT and CDR2 FRNRAP. The V gene end was trimmed by 5 bases and the J gene end by 7 bases; junction bases not matched to a gene: 6. CDR3 DNA sequence: TGTGCTAGTGGTCTAGGACAGGGGCGGAATTCACCCCTCCACTTT. This gives the protein CASGLGQGRNSPLHF. Supplemented by reference TRBV12-5 and TRBJ1-6, the full variable domain reads DARVTQTPRHKVTEMGQEVTMRCQPILGHNTVFWYRQTMMQGLELLAYFRNRAPLDDSGMPKDRFSAEMPDATLATLKIQPSEPRDSAVYFCASGLGQGRNSPLHFGNGTRLTVT.

Note on this clone: At one end, the junction sequence differs from germline, possibly due to a read error. The CDR3 region is CASSSTPAGLVF. The CDR3 DNA reads as TGTGCCAGCAGTTCGACACCTGCGGGATTGGTCTTC. V and J are TRBV28 and TRBJ2-1, with a possible D match to TRBD2 (6 bases). CDR3 size: 12 residues. From germline, CDR1 is MDHEN and CDR2 SYDVKM. Full variable domain (remainder filled in from reference TRBV28 and TRBJ2-1): DVKVTQSSRYLVKRTGEKVFLECVQDMDHENMFWYRQDPGLGLRLIYFSYDVKMKEKGDIPEGYSVSREKKERFSLILESASTNQTSMYLCASSSTPAGLVFGPGTRLTVL.

This clone has a single count. J is TRBJ1-2 and V is TRBV9; perhaps TRBD1 as D (6 bases). CDR3 size: 18 residues. V was shortened by 3 bases and J by 3 bases, with 24 bases between the two germline ends. Germline CDR1 and CDR2: SGDLS and YYNGEE. The CDR3 sequence is CASSEYGTPQRGDYGYTF. Written as DNA, the CDR3 is TGTGCCAGCAGCGAATACGGGACACCGCAGCGTGGGGACTATGGCTACACCTTC.

The chain has TRBV5-1 and TRBJ2-2; D is uncertain. This CDR3 comprises 15 residues. The germline V gene has CDR1 SGHRS and CDR2 YFSETQ. Trimming pared 3 bases from V and 2 bases from J, leaving 11 bases between. This CDR3 reads CASSSRALNTGELFF. CDR3 bases: TGCGCCAGCAGCTCTAGAGCACTTAACACCGGGGAGCTGTTTTTT.

This clone came up once. The CDR3 DNA reads TGTGCCAGCAGTCTTATAGCGGGGGGGGAGACCCAGTACTTC. Encoded protein: CASSLIAGGETQYF. The rearrangement uses TRBV6-5 and TRBJ2-5; 11 positions match TRBD2. The CDR3 spans 14 residues. Germline CDR1 is MNHEY and CDR2 is SVGAGI. V lost 5 bases, J lost 5 bases, and 4 bases stayed unmatched.

This rearrangement joins TRBV29-1 to TRBJ2-5; 9 bases line up with TRBD2. CDR1 is SQVTM and CDR2 is ANQGSEA in the germline V gene. There are 14 residues in the CDR3. The V and J ends lost 3 bases and 5 bases, in that order; junction bases with no gene match: 7. This CDR3 is CSVDLAGLGETQYF. CDR3 bases: TGCAGCGTTGACCTAGCGGGGCTTGGGGAGACCCAGTACTTC.

The J gene is TRBJ2-5, the V gene TRBV28, with 7 nucleotides matching TRBD1. Germline assignment: CDR1 MDHEN and CDR2 SYDVKM. The CDR3 totals 16 residues. V shed 8 bases and J 4 bases; nucleotides not matched to a gene: 16. The CDR3 nucleotides are TGTGCCAGCTCTACCACAGGGGCATTTGGGGGAGAGACCCAGTACTTC. This codes for CASSTTGAFGGETQYF.

The chain employs TRBV7-8 and TRBJ2-5; D is perhaps TRBD1 (5 bases). With 5 bases removed from V and 1 base from J, the gap between germline ends came to 14 bases. In germline, CDR1 is SGHVS, CDR2 FQNEAQ. CDR3 length: 15 residues. Here the CDR3 DNA reads TGTGCCAGCAGCCCCTCGCAGGGTCTCCAAGAGACCCAGTACTTC. Its protein product is CASSPSQGLQETQYF.

This CDR3 reads CASSQPTVTGELFF. The CDR3 coding sequence is TGCGCCAGCAGCCAACCGACAGTCACCGGGGAGCTGTTTTTT. The chain employs TRBV4-1 and TRBJ2-2, with D tentatively TRBD1 (5 bases). With 2 bases removed from V and 4 bases from J, the gap between germline ends came to 8 bases. The CDR3 contains 14 residues. The germline V gene encodes CDR1 MGHRA and CDR2 YSYEKL.

This clone was observed a single time. Here the CDR3 DNA reads TGTGCCAGCAGCTTGGGTACAGGCTCTAGCACAGATACGCAGTATTTT. This sequence encodes CASSLGTGSSTDTQYF. The chain recombines TRBV7-9 with TRBJ2-3; TRBD1 is a possible D gene (5 bases). The germline CDR1 and CDR2 sequences are SEHNR and FQNEAQ (reference sequence). Trimming took 3 bases from V and 0 from J, leaving 13 bases between them. This CDR3 comprises 16 residues.

The CDR3 DNA reads as TGTGCCAGCAGTTTATTACGGAATTCACCCCTCCACTTT. It codes for CASSLLRNSPLHF. J is TRBJ1-6 and V is TRBV27; D remains ambiguous. The V end lost 1 base, the J end lost 7 bases, and 5 bases lay between the germline ends. The CDR3 runs 13 residues. CDR1 is MNHEY, CDR2 SMNVEV, per germline (reference sequence).